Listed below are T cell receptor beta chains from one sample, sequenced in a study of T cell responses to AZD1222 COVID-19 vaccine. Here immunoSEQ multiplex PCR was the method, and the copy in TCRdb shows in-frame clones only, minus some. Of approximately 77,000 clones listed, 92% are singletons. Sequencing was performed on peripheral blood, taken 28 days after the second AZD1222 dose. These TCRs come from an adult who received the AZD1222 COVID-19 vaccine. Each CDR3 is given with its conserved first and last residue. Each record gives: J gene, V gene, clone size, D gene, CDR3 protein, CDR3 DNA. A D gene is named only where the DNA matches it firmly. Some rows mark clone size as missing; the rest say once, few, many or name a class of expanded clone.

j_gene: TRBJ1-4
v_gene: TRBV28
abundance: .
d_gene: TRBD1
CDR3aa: CASSDPRGREGEKLFF
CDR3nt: TGTGCCAGCAGTGACCCCAGGGGGCGCGAGGGGGAAAAACTGTTTTTT

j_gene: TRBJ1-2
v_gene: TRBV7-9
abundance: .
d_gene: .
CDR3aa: CASTQQELLLTRYGYTF
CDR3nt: TGTGCCAGCACTCAACAGGAGCTGCTACTGACCCGCTATGGCTACACCTTC

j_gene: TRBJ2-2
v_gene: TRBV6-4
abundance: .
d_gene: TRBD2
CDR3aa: CASSDQPSGTELFF
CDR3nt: TGTGCCAGCAGTGACCAGCCTAGCGGGACGGAGCTGTTTTTT

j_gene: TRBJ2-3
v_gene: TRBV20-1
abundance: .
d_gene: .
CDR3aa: CSAMRGDTQYF
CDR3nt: TGCAGTGCTATGAGGGGGGATACGCAGTATTTT

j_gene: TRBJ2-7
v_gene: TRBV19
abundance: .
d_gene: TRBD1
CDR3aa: CASSIGPGDRGYEQYF
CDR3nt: TGTGCCAGTAGTATAGGCCCGGGCGACAGGGGGTACGAGCAGTACTTC

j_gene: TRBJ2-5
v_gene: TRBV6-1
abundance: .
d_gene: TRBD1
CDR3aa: CASSEQGAGWETQYF
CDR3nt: TGTGCCAGCAGTGAACAGGGGGCTGGATGGGAGACCCAGTACTTC

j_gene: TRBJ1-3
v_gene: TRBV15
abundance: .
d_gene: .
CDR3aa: CATTDRLSGNTIYF
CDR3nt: TGTGCCACCACGGACAGACTATCTGGAAACACCATATATTTT

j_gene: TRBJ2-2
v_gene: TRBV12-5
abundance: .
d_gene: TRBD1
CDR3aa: CASGLDRGRTGELFF
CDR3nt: TGTGCTAGTGGTTTGGACAGGGGGCGCACCGGGGAGCTGTTTTTT

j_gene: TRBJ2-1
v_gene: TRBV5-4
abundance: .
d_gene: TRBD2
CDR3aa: CASSRTSGRALTYNEQFF
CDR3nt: TGTGCCAGCAGCCGGACTAGCGGGAGGGCCCTAACATACAATGAGCAGTTCTTC

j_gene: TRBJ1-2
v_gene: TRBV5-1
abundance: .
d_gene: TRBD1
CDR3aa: CASSWGTGGYGYTF
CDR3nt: TGCGCCAGCAGCTGGGGGACAGGAGGATATGGCTACACCTTC

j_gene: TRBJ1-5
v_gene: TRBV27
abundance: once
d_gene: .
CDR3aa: CASSASGYQPQHF
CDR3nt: TGTGCCAGCAGCGCGTCGGGTTATCAGCCCCAGCATTTT

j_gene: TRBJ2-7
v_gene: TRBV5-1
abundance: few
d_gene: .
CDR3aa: CASSVSDSYEQYF
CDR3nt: TGCGCCAGCAGCGTCTCCGACTCCTACGAGCAGTACTTC

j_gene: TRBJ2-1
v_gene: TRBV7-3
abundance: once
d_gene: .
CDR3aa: CASSLNRREEQFF
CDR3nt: TGTGCCAGCAGCTTAAATCGGCGGGAAGAGCAGTTCTTC

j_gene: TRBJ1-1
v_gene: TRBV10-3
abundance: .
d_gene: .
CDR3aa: CATTNGEVDTEAFF
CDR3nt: TGTGCCACCACGAACGGGGAGGTGGACACTGAAGCTTTCTTT

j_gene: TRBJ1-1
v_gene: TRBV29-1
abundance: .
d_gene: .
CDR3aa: CSVQEGGALNTEAFF
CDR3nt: TGCAGCGTCCAGGAAGGTGGAGCTCTGAACACTGAAGCTTTCTTT

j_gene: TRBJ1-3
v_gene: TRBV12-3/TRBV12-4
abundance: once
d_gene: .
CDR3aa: CASSLSGNTIYF
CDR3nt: TGTGCCAGCAGCCTATCTGGAAACACCATATATTTT

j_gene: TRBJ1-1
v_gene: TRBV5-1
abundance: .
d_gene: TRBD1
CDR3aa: CASSLTGDTEAFF
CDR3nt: TGCGCCAGCAGCTTAACAGGGGACACTGAAGCTTTCTTT

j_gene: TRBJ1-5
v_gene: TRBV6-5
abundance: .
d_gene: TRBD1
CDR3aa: CASSSKGQQFNQPQHF
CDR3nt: TGTGCCAGCAGTTCAAAGGGACAGCAATTCAATCAGCCCCAGCATTTT

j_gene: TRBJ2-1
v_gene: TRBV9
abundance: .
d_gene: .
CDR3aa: CASSVGVGSGSYNEQFF
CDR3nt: TGTGCCAGCAGCGTAGGGGTCGGGAGCGGGTCCTACAATGAGCAGTTCTTC

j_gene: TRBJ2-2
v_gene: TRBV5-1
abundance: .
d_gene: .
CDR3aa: CASSHRVGVTGELFF
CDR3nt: TGCGCCAGCAGCCACAGGGTGGGGGTCACCGGGGAGCTGTTTTTT

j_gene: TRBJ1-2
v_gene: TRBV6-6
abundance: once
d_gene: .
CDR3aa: CASTHRPTYGYTF
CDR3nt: TGTGCCAGCACCCACCGGCCGACCTATGGCTACACCTTC

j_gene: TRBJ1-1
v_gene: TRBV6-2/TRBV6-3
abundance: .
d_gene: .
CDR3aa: CASSLDTGFVGEAFF
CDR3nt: TGTGCCAGCAGTTTAGATACAGGGTTTGTTGGTGAAGCTTTCTTT

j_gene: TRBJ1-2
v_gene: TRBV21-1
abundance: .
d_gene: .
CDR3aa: CASSKQNRVRYGYTF
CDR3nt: TGTGCCAGCAGCAAACAAAACAGGGTACGCTATGGCTACACCTTC

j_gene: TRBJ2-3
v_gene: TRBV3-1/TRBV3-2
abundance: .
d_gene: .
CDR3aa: CASSGRGNTDTQYF
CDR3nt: TGTGCCAGCAGCGGTCGTGGCAACACAGATACGCAGTATTTT

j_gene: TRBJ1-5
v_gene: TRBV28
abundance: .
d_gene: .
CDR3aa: CASRTGVGSNQPQHF
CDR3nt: TGTGCCAGCAGAACAGGTGTTGGGAGCAATCAGCCCCAGCATTTT

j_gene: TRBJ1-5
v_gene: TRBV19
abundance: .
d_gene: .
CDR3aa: CASSISGLGNQPQHF
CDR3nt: TGTGCCAGTAGTATATCAGGGTTGGGCAATCAGCCCCAGCATTTT

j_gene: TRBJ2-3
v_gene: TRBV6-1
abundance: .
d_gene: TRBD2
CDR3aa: CASSERYFLAGGEDTQYF
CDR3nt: TGTGCCAGCAGTGAGCGGTACTTTTTAGCGGGAGGGGAGGATACGCAGTATTTT

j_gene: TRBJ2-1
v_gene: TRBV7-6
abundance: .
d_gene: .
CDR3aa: CASSLAAGTPSGEQFF
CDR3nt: TGTGCCAGCAGCTTAGCTGCGGGCACTCCTAGTGGTGAGCAGTTCTTC

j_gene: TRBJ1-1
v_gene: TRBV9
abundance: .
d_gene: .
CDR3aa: CASSPRAGLGTEAFF
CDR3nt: TGTGCCAGCAGCCCGCGAGCGGGCTTGGGGACTGAAGCTTTCTTT

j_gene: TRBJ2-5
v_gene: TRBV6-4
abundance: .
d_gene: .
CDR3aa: CASSPLTGETQYF
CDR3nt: TGTGCCAGCAGTCCCCTCACAGGGGAGACCCAGTACTTC

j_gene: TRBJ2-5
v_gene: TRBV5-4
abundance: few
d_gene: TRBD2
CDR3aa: CASSAGLAGPQETQYF
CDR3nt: TGTGCCAGCAGCGCCGGGCTAGCGGGCCCCCAAGAGACCCAGTACTTC

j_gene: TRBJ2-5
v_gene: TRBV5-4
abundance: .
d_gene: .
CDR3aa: CASSWVGEETQYF
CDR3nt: TGTGCCAGCAGCTGGGTCGGGGAAGAGACCCAGTACTTC

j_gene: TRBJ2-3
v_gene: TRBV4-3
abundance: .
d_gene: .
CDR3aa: CASSQGLSGSTDTQYF
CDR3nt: TGCGCCAGCAGCCAAGGGCTGTCCGGAAGCACAGATACGCAGTATTTT

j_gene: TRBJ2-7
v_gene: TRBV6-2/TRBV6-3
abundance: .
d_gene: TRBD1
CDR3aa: CASRPNRGPRDEQYF
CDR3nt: TGTGCCAGCAGACCTAACAGGGGGCCCAGGGACGAGCAGTACTTC

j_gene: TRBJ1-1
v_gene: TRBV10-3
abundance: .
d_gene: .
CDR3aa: CAISGREQINTEAFF
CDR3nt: TGTGCCATCAGTGGAAGGGAACAGATAAACACTGAAGCTTTCTTT

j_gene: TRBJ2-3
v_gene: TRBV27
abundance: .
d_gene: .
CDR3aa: CASSFRGWADTQYF
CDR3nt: TGTGCCAGCAGTTTCAGGGGCTGGGCAGATACGCAGTATTTT

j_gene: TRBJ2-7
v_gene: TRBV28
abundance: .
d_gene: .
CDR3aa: CASSFLKQGGTYEQYF
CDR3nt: TGTGCCAGCAGTTTTCTAAAGCAGGGGGGGACCTACGAGCAGTACTTC

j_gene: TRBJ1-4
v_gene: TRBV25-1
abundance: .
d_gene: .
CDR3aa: CASSESLAGEKLFF
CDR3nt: TGTGCCAGCAGTGAATCCCTAGCAGGGGAAAAACTGTTTTTT